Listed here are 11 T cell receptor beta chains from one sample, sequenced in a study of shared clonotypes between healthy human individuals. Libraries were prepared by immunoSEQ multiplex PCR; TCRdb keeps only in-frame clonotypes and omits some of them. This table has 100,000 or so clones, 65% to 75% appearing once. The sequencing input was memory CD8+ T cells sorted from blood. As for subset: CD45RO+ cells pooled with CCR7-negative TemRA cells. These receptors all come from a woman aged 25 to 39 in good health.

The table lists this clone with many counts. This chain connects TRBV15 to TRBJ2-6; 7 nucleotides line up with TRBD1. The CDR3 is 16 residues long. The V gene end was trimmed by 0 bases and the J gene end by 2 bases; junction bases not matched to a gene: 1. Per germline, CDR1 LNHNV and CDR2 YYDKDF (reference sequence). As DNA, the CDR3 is TGTGCCACCAGCAGAGAAACAGGGGCTGGGGCCAACGTCCTGACTTTC. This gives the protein CATSRETGAGANVLTF.

This CDR3 reads CASSPPSLSNEQFF. As DNA, the CDR3 is TGTGCCAGCTCACCACCGTCGCTTTCCAATGAGCAGTTCTTC. The chain links TRBV18 to TRBJ2-1; D is unclear. Germline-derived CDR1 and CDR2 are KGHSH and LQKENI. There are 14 residues in the CDR3. Trimming stripped 0 bases from V and 6 bases from J, with 9 bases between.

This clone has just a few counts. The CDR3 nucleotides are TGTGCCAGCCAAGCGGGGGATTACAATGAGCAGTTCTTC. Amino acids: CASQAGDYNEQFF. This chain uses TRBV6-1 with TRBJ2-1; 8 positions agree with TRBD2. CDR3 length: 13 residues. In germline, CDR1 is MNHNS, CDR2 SASEGT. The ends lost 8 bases at V and 4 bases at J; junction bases unmatched: 4.

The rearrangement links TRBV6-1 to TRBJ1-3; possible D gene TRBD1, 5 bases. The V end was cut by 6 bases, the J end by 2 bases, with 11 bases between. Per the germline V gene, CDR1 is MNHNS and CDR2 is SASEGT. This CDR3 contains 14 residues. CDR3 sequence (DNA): TGTGCCAGCAGCCGCTCAGGGACTGGAAACACCATATATTTT. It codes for CASSRSGTGNTIYF.

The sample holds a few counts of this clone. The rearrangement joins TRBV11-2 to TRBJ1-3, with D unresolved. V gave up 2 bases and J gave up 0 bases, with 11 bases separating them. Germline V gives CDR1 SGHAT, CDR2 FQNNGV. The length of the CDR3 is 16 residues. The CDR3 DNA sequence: TGTGCCAGCAGCTTACAGGAGGGAGCCTCTGGAAACACCATATATTTT. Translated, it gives CASSLQEGASGNTIYF.

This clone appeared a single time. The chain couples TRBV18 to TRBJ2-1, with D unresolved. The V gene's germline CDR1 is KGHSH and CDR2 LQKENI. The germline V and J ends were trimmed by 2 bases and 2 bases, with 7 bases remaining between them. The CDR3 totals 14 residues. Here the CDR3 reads CASSPGKAYNEQFF. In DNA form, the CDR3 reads TGTGCCAGCTCACCAGGGAAAGCCTACAATGAGCAGTTCTTC.

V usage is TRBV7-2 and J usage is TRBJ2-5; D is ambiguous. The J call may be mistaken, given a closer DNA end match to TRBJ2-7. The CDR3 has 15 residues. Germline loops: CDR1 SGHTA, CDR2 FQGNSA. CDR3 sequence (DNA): TGTGCCAGCAGCTTAGGTAGCAGTAGCTCCTACGAGCAGTACTTC. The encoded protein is CASSLGSSSSYEQYF.

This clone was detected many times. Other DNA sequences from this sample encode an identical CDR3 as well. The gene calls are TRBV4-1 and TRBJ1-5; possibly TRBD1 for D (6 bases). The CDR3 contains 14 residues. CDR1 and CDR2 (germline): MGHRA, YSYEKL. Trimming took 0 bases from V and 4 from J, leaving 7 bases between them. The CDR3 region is CASSQETGNQPQHF. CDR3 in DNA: TGCGCCAGCAGCCAAGAGACAGGAAATCAGCCCCAGCATTTT.

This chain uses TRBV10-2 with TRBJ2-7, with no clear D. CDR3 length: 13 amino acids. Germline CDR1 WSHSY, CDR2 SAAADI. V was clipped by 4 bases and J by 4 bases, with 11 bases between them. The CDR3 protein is CASSASANYEQYF. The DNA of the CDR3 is TGCGCCAGCAGTGCCTCAGCGAATTACGAGCAGTACTTC.

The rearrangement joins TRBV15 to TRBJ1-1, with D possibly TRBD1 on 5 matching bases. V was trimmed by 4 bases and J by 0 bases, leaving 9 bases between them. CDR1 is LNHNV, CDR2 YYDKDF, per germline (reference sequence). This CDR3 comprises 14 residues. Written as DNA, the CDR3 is TGTGCCACCAGCAACGAGGGGATGAACACTGAAGCTTTCTTT. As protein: CATSNEGMNTEAFF.

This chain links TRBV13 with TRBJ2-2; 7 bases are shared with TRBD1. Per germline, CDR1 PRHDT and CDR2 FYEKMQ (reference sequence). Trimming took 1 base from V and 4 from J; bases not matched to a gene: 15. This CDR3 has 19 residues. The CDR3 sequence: CASSLEVPDRRSGTGELFF. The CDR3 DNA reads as TGTGCCAGCAGCTTAGAGGTTCCGGACAGGAGGTCGGGCACCGGGGAGCTGTTTTTT.